Listed below are T cell receptor beta chains from one sample, sequenced in a study of T cell repertoires in cytomegalovirus infection. TCRdb independently ran MiXCR on the reads; one entry per CDR3 protein. The sample comprises about 830,000 distinct CDR3 sequences, about 33% of which are singletons, and around 11% rests with the top ten. No antigen has been identified for these receptors. The specimen comprised cultured CD8+ T cells from PBMCs, sampled from culture after CMV antigen stimulation. These receptors all stem from a human donor in good health (CMV status not recorded). Some clones in this sample may be carry-over from other donors' samples. Both conserved end residues are part of each CDR3. The D gene is left open where the match is weak. Only part of the rows carry a size: once, few, many, or a class if the clone is expanded.

TRBJ1-2 | TRBV27 | 14 | . | . | CASSVDSLNYGYTF | TGTGCCAGCAGTGTCGACAGCCTCAACTATGGCTACACCTTC
TRBJ1-2 | TRBV7-6 | 15 | few | TRBD1 | CASSLEQGANYGYTF | TGTGCCAGCAGCTTAGAGCAGGGGGCGAACTATGGCTACACCTTC
TRBJ2-1 | TRBV6-6 | 16 | . | TRBD2 | CASTQLLAGFYNEQFF | TGTGCCAGCACCCAACTCCTAGCGGGGTTCTACAATGAGCAGTTCTTC
TRBJ2-1 | TRBV19 | 16 | few | . | CASSIDRRGVNNEQFF | TGTGCCAGTAGTATAGATAGAAGGGGAGTAAACAATGAGCAGTTCTTC
TRBJ1-2 | TRBV4-2 | 16 | . | TRBD1 | CASSQGQGALGYGYTF | TGTGCCAGCAGCCAAGGACAGGGGGCGCTGGGCTATGGCTACACCTTC
TRBJ2-3 | TRBV6-2/TRBV6-3 | 14 | . | . | CASTRSGFTDTQYF | TGTGCCAGCACCCGAAGCGGGTTCACAGATACGCAGTATTTT
TRBJ1-4 | TRBV7-6 | 19 | . | . | CASSLRGAWSGDGDEKLFF | TGTGCCAGCAGCCTACGTGGGGCTTGGTCAGGGGACGGGGATGAAAAACTGTTTTTT
TRBJ2-1 | TRBV11-2 | 12 | few | TRBD2 | CASSFSGPEQFF | TGTGCCAGCAGCTTTAGCGGGCCTGAGCAGTTCTTC
TRBJ1-4 | TRBV12-3/TRBV12-4 | 12 | many | . | CASTPSYGKLFF | TGTGCCAGCACCCCCTCGTATGGCAAACTGTTTTTT
TRBJ2-1 | TRBV7-9 | 16 | few | . | CASSPAEGGPYNEQFF | TGTGCCAGCAGCCCCGCGGAGGGGGGCCCCTACAATGAGCAGTTCTTC
TRBJ2-5 | TRBV7-9 | 16 | . | TRBD1 | CASSVGTGGSGETQYF | TGTGCTAGCAGCGTAGGGACAGGGGGTTCTGGAGAGACCCAGTACTTC
TRBJ2-3 | TRBV27 | 15 | few | . | CASSFGATSTDTQYF | TGTGCCAGCAGTTTCGGGGCGACGAGCACAGATACGCAGTATTTT
TRBJ2-1 | TRBV6-6 | 11 | few | . | CASTNINEQFF | TGTGCCAGCACGAATATCAATGAGCAGTTCTTC
TRBJ2-5 | TRBV7-9 | 15 | . | . | CASSLAGQQQETQYF | TGTGCCAGCAGCTTAGCCGGACAGCAACAAGAGACCCAGTACTTC
TRBJ1-4 | TRBV7-8 | 16 | . | . | CASSLNRARLREKLFF | TGTGCCAGCAGCTTAAACAGGGCGCGGTTGCGAGAAAAACTGTTTTTT
TRBJ2-1 | TRBV11-2 | 12 | . | . | CASSPTNGEQFF | TGTGCCAGCAGCCCCACCAACGGGGAGCAGTTCTTC
TRBJ2-4 | TRBV7-8 | 16 | many | TRBD2 | CASSFLGLAGKNIQYF | TGTGCCAGCAGCTTTTTGGGACTAGCGGGAAAAAACATTCAGTACTTC
TRBJ2-5 | TRBV6-1 | 17 | few | TRBD1 | CASSGGLRQGLQETQYF | TGTGCCAGCAGTGGGGGCCTGCGACAGGGTCTTCAAGAGACCCAGTACTTC
TRBJ2-7 | TRBV13 | 13 | . | . | CASSSGEGHEQYF | TGTGCCAGCAGTTCGGGTGAGGGCCACGAGCAGTACTTC
TRBJ2-2 | TRBV7-9 | 12 | . | TRBD1 | CASSLDRGLLFF | TGTGCCAGCAGCCTGGACAGGGGGCTCCTGTTTTTT
TRBJ1-6 | TRBV6-5 | 14 | . | . | CASTSQSGLSPLHF | TGTGCCAGCACCTCCCAGAGCGGTTTGTCACCCCTCCACTTT
TRBJ2-5 | TRBV27 | 14 | . | . | CASSSGSGKGTQYF | TGTGCCAGCAGTTCGGGGTCGGGAAAAGGGACCCAGTACTTC
TRBJ1-4 | TRBV7-3 | 15 | few | TRBD1 | CASSLHGTGDEKLFF | TGTGCCAGCAGCCTACACGGGACAGGGGATGAAAAACTGTTTTTT
TRBJ1-1 | TRBV4-1 | 13 | . | TRBD1 | CASKRQGGTEAFF | TGCGCCAGCAAAAGACAGGGAGGGACTGAAGCTTTCTTT
TRBJ2-1 | TRBV6-1 | 15 | few | TRBD2 | CASNVAGAGYNEQFF | TGTGCCAGCAACGTAGCGGGGGCCGGATACAATGAGCAGTTCTTC
TRBJ1-4 | TRBV5-4 | 17 | . | . | CASSLFPLRSGDEKLFF | TGTGCCAGCAGCTTGTTCCCTTTAAGATCGGGGGATGAAAAACTGTTTTTT
TRBJ2-2 | TRBV7-9 | 15 | . | TRBD1 | CASNVPGQDTGELFF | TGTGCCAGCAACGTCCCGGGACAGGACACCGGGGAGCTGTTTTTT
TRBJ1-2 | TRBV19 | 16 | . | . | CASSIDKRDRHYGYTF | TGTGCCAGTAGTATAGATAAGAGGGATAGACACTATGGCTACACCTTC
TRBJ1-2 | TRBV7-9 | 14 | . | . | CASSPSGLHYGYTF | TGTGCCAGCAGCCCCTCGGGACTGCACTATGGCTACACCTTC
TRBJ2-1 | TRBV7-6 | 15 | . | . | CASSPGIVSYNEQFF | TGTGCTAGCAGCCCAGGTATAGTTTCCTACAATGAGCAGTTCTTC
TRBJ2-5 | TRBV7-3 | 15 | few | . | CASSLTGATQETQYF | TGTGCCAGCAGCTTAACGGGGGCGACCCAAGAGACCCAGTACTTC
TRBJ1-6 | TRBV11-1 | 14 | few | . | CASSLGRSNSPLHF | TGTGCCAGCAGCTTAGGACGGAGTAATTCACCCCTCCACTTT
TRBJ2-1 | TRBV6-5 | 13 | many | . | CASSYSLGNEQFF | TGTGCCAGCAGTTACTCATTGGGGAATGAGCAGTTCTTC
TRBJ1-5 | TRBV7-9 | 14 | many | TRBD1 | CASSWDRGDQPQHF | TGTGCCAGCAGCTGGGACAGGGGGGACCAGCCCCAGCATTTT
TRBJ1-2 | TRBV4-1 | 15 | many | . | CASSHTSTFLYGYTF | TGCGCCAGCAGCCATACCTCAACGTTCCTCTATGGCTACACCTTC
TRBJ2-5 | TRBV7-6 | 16 | . | TRBD1 | CASSFCRQGAEETQYF | TGTGCCAGCAGCTTCTGTAGACAGGGGGCCGAAGAGACCCAGTACTTC
TRBJ1-1 | TRBV7-6 | 14 | . | . | CASSFRAGNTEAFF | TGTGCCAGCAGCTTCCGGGCAGGGAACACTGAAGCTTTCTTT
TRBJ2-3 | TRBV7-2 | 17 | many | TRBD2 | CASSSTSGGPPRDTQYF | TGTGCCAGCAGCTCCACTAGCGGGGGCCCCCCTAGGGATACGCAGTATTTT
TRBJ1-2 | TRBV20-1 | 16 | many | TRBD1 | CSARAPPQGEVGGYTF | TGCAGTGCTAGAGCCCCCCCACAGGGGGAGGTTGGTGGCTACACCTTC
TRBJ2-5 | TRBV10-3 | 15 | . | TRBD2 | CAISDLTSGGETQYF | TGTGCCATCAGTGACCTGACTAGCGGGGGGGAGACCCAGTACTTC
TRBJ1-5 | TRBV7-6 | 16 | few | . | CASSVRLAPYNQPQHF | TGTGCCAGCAGCGTTAGACTGGCCCCCTACAATCAGCCCCAGCATTTT
TRBJ1-5 | TRBV7-9 | 14 | many | . | CASSKAGWGQPQHF | TGTGCCAGCAGCAAAGCGGGTTGGGGTCAGCCCCAGCATTTT
TRBJ2-6 | TRBV5-6 | 14 | . | . | CASSRRGGANVLTF | TGTGCCAGCAGCAGAAGGGGTGGGGCCAACGTCCTGACTTTC
TRBJ2-1 | TRBV6-2/TRBV6-3 | 13 | . | . | CASSYRYDNEQFF | TGTGCCAGCAGTTACAGATATGACAATGAGCAGTTCTTC